The clone carrying this T cell receptor (beta chain) was detected only a few times. Its antigen remains unknown. This entry is derived from a study of T cell repertoires in cytomegalovirus infection. Study-level background: CMV infection and matching HLA type were both indicated by public TCR beta signatures. Notes on the study in general: It was HLA-C-restricted CMV-specific TCR beta clonotypes that dominated the response ex vivo.

A single record per CDR3 protein comes from TCRdb applying MiXCR to the reads. The sample consists of about 920,000 distinct CDR3 sequences, around 32% of them appearing once. The CDR3 length is 18 residues. Germline assignment: CDR1 SEHNR and CDR2 FQNEAQ (reference sequence). V gave up 2 bases and J gave up 1 base, with 21 bases separating them. This TCR was sampled from a human donor in good health (CMV status not recorded). Some clones in this sample may be carry-over from other donors' samples. The starting material was cultured CD8+ T cells from PBMCs, obtained from culture after CMV antigen stimulation. The chain couples TRBV7-9 to TRBJ2-7; D ambiguous. The CDR3 DNA sequence: TGTGCCAGCAGCTTATCCCCCTCCCTGGCCTGGAGTTCCTACGAGCAGTACTTC. Encoded protein: CASSLSPSLAWSSYEQYF.